This note documents a single T cell receptor beta chain sequence. No antigen is known for it. There are no base qualities to consult, and no much larger clone falls within one base. In the ophthalmopathy patients, disease was moderately to severely active, with a Clinical Activity Score of 3 or more, a NOSPECS grade of 4 or more, and a duration of less than 3 months. Exclusion was applied to patients with uncontrolled infections, other autoimmune diseases, pregnancy or lactation. Clinical symptoms, serum thyroxine and TRAb, thyroid ultrasound, and orbital computed tomography formed the basis for the diagnoses. Ficoll-Paque density gradient centrifugation was used to isolate PBMCs from around 10 ml of fresh peripheral blood. Total RNA was extracted with Trizol reagent, and quality was checked on an Agilent 2100 Bioanalyzer. This record comes from a study of T cells in Graves' hyperthyroidism and ophthalmopathy (dated by TCRdb to about 2019). With respect to the entire study: Peripheral blood samples were taken at initial diagnosis, before any treatment was given. To identify distinguishing TCR V-J signatures, a discovery cohort of around 100 patients was used, comprising under 45 with Graves' ophthalmopathy and approximately 58 with stable Graves' hyperthyroidism. An independent validation cohort of about 19 hyperthyroidism patients and 17 patients who later progressed to ophthalmopathy tested prospective prediction of ophthalmopathy. For training and testing, the 110 or so patients in the discovery cohort were randomly divided in a 7:3 ratio. The study also compared thyroid tissue and blood T-cell repertoires from five or six Graves' hyperthyroidism patients. After blood sampling, hyperthyroidism patients were treated with methimazole at a starting dose of 30 mg daily, and ophthalmopathy patients were treated with high-dose intravenous methylprednisolone. The paper describes TCR Vbeta CDR3 sequencing of about 140 peripheral blood samples, made up of around 41 ophthalmopathy patients, 70 to 75 hyperthyroidism patients and roughly 17 progressor patients.

The TCR beta CDR3 regions were amplified from the RNA transcripts. For the first round of RT-PCR on the TCR CDR3, the HTBI primer set was used together with the Qiagen OneStep RT-PCR kit. Libraries were constructed in a second round of multiplex PCR, after which size selection and purification were performed. Libraries were sequenced paired-end with 100 bp reads on an Illumina HiSeq2000. In the authors' own workflow: SOAPnuke was used to process the raw data, with reads discarded if the reads contained adapters or uncalled bases, had a mean Phred below 15, or lacked an exact constant-primer or identifier match. COPE v1.2.5 was used to merge the high-quality paired reads, and each unique nucleotide sequence was defined as a clonotype. MiTCR v1.1 was used to align the clonotypes against IMGT TRBV, TRBD and TRBJ reference segments. The analysis included only V-J combinations with a frequency above 0.0001, which together covered approximately 99% of the repertoires. The TCS score was defined as the ratio of F50 (clonal expansion) to E x V (chaos), calculated using BLOSUM62-based TCRdist between CDR3 peptides within each V-J. Welch's t-statistics and random forest reduced some 510 V-J features to some 14, which were used in a naive Bayes classifier (R e1071). TCRdb passed the public sequencing reads through fastp at Q25 and MiXCR, retaining productive beta sequences. Duplicate CDR3 protein sequences are folded into a single record with the most common DNA and genes. These V and J calls rely on TCRdb rather than the paper's analysis. The sample contains around 520,000 distinct CDR3 sequences, around 24% of them found a single time. Roughly 10% of the sample is taken by the ten largest.

The study at large found these results: In cross-validation, a model built on a 13 V-J signature told ophthalmopathy apart from stable hyperthyroidism with over 85% sensitivity and roughly 82% specificity, and in testing the same model reached 80%/75%. Most expanded thyroid clonotypes (frequency above 0.001) were also found in blood, which suggests that blood repertoires may mirror thyroid immune responses. No statistical method was used to set the sample size in advance, and investigators knew the group allocation. In validation, the model predicted progression to ophthalmopathy with 55% to 71% sensitivity and approximately 74% specificity, a median of about six months before onset.

The CDR3 runs 16 amino acids, cysteine and phenylalanine included. Only the CDR3 part of the read is kept: 48 bases, read in frame from the first base. CDR1 and CDR2, per the germline V gene, are SGHRS and YFSETQ. V and J are trimmed by 5 bases and 1 base, and the gene matches miss 11 bases of the junction. The V and J genes are TRBV5-1 and TRBJ1-1, with 7 junctional bases fitting TRBD1. The sequence derives from a woman in her thirties with Graves' ophthalmopathy. The sample was blood. Read as DNA, the sequence is TGCGCCAGCAGTCCATTAACCGGGACAGAGAACACTGAAGCTTTCTTT. This sequence encodes CASSPLTGTENTEAFF.